The present TCR beta chain was sequenced within a study of cytomegalovirus exposure and HLA in healthy donors (TCRdb year 2017). Turning to the overall study: In an earlier analysis of fewer than 750 of the donors, about 270 Gb of sequence data and approximately 120 million unique TCR beta sequences from roughly 200 million T cells were reported. Besides the first cohort of more than 650 subjects, a separate validation cohort made up of roughly 120 different subjects was used. To predict cytomegalovirus infection status, the study combined high-throughput TCR immunosequencing, statistical association of individual TCRs with disease status, and machine learning. The number of typed donors differed by locus: 629-630 for A, B, C, DRB1 and DQB1; approximately 530 for DQA1; roughly 600 for DPA1; and 450 to 480 for DPB1. HLA typing covered class I and class II loci at four-digit resolution. A later genetic analysis used genome-wide SNP genotypes for about 65% of the 666 donors, treating that subset as a discovery cohort. The study profiled the T cell repertoires of 550 to 700 subjects by immunosequencing and related them to cytomegalovirus serostatus. Donor age, sex, ethnicity and CMV serostatus were compiled together with the repertoire data. A later analysis re-analyzed previously published TCR beta repertoires from 666 donors and added high-resolution HLA genotyping to study TCR occurrence patterns. All discovery cohort repertoires had been generated on a single sequencing platform. Several DR-DQ haplotypes were handled as single units for association and clustering because linkage in the cohort was strong. An early release covering 500 to 750 HLA-typed donors comprised about 290 gigabases of sequencing data and roughly 86 million unique TCR sequences. In an earlier analysis of roughly 580 of the donors, high-throughput TCR beta sequencing was used to judge whether each TCR beta V gene segment behaved as functional or pseudogenic. Among about 400 genotyped donors of the cohort, an average of around 240,000 unique TCR beta nucleotide sequences was sequenced per donor, of which about 18% were non-productive. Of the roughly 410 genotyped donors, 80% to 90% were placed in the genetic ancestry cluster associated with self-reported Caucasian donors. The study was designed to test whether signatures of past pathogen exposure could be identified by cataloging public T cell receptors. The later analysis used no new phenotypic data to find candidate immune exposures, relying instead on TCR beta sequences and their occurrence across donors.

Libraries were made using the immunoSEQ multiplex PCR assay. For the multiplex PCR, a mixture combining 60 forward primers for TCR Vbeta segments and 13 reverse primers for TCR Jbeta segments was used. A multiplex PCR assay on genomic DNA amplified the CDR3 region of rearranged TCR beta genes. The amplified TCR beta libraries were sequenced on the Illumina HiSeq System as 87-base-pair reads. Turning to the authors' computational methods: In a later analysis, 70 million to 95 million unique TCR beta chains were counted across the 650 to 700 repertoires, and about 10 million of these chains were shared by at least two donors. Raw reads were error-corrected and collapsed into unique sequences by a nearest-neighbor algorithm in which closely related sequences were merged to remove PCR and sequencing errors. V, D and J gene segments were assigned by aligning CDR3 sequences to IMGT reference sequences. Each retained sequence needed at least a six-nucleotide match to both a V gene segment and a J gene segment. A rearrangement counted as productive if the CDR3 had no stop codons and remained in frame with V and J, and every other rearrangement counted as non-productive. Following IMGT convention, CDR3 was defined as the stretch from the second conserved V-encoded cysteine up to the conserved J-encoded phenylalanine. In an earlier analysis of around 640 of the donors, sequences lacking an unambiguous match to a single V gene segment were excluded. In an earlier analysis of 587 of the donors, a V segment was called functional when productive rearrangements were above 56.7%, and segregating when the standard deviation between donors exceeded 5%. A statistical classification framework was built for diagnosing cytomegalovirus status from the catalog of TCR beta chain sequences. In a later analysis, V and J genes were assigned by comparing TCR nucleotide sequences against IMGT/GENE-DB human TR gene sequences. In a later analysis, CDR3 sequences and most-parsimonious VDJ recombination scenarios were assigned using the TCRdist pipeline. In a later analysis, each TCR beta chain was defined by its CDR3 amino acid sequence together with its V-gene family, and reads without a unique V-gene family were excluded. As a way to deal with suspected cross-contamination and a sequencing artifact, a later analysis dropped 450 to 700 nucleotide sequences that were highly shared and had low generation probability. For each public chain, a later analysis derived a clonal expansion index from normalized ranks of inferred template counts within each repertoire. A later analysis computed generation probabilities with a VDJ recombination model fitted to out-of-frame rearrangements, and checked the results against IGoR. In a later analysis, hypergeometric tests were used to score TCR-TCR, TCR-HLA and TCR-CMV co-occurrence, with a repertoire-size bias correction applied to TCR pairs. False discovery rates were estimated in a later analysis by permuting HLA or CMV assignments 20 times. A later analysis grouped co-occurring TCRs with DBSCAN, adding TCRdist sequence similarity when clustering within HLA-allele-positive subsets. Repertoires with fewer than 30,000 or more than 120,000 public chains, plus five repertoires with anomalous nucleotide sharing, were excluded from co-occurrence clustering. What TCRdb holds here is the immuneACCESS table cut down to in-frame rearrangements. Part of the clones is not present; checked against another copy, under half of the missing clones reflect an unresolved V gene, and the others are unexplained. V and J calls plus clone size are reproduced from that table; the DNA served to infer D and trimming. A total of just over 150,000 clones appear in this sample, roughly three quarters of them only once. The leading ten clones occupy 7.1% of the sample.

Paper-wide results and their limitations: A later analysis reported that several top co-occurrence clusters appeared linked to parvovirus B19, influenza, CMV and Epstein-Barr virus. Correlated functional status among segregating V segments might reflect linkage disequilibrium, but an unknown experimental factor could not be ruled out. Cytomegalovirus status was reported to be diagnosed by the classifier with high specificity and sensitivity in both the original and validation cohorts. A total of roughly 160 TCR beta chains were listed by the study as associated with cytomegalovirus. Because counts were too low, roughly 18 rarely observed V segments, including chromosome 9 orphons, were left out of the earlier analysis of a few hundred of the donors. Some IMGT-functional V segments, including TRBV6-2 and TRBV6-3, could not be distinguished by the 87-base-pair reads and were therefore excluded. Roughly uniform sequencing depth across donors was assumed in presence/absence analyses, although this assumption may not hold. In an earlier analysis of roughly 560 of the donors, most TCR beta V segments were observed in productive rearrangements about 87% or about 30% of the time, broadly matching IMGT annotations. Strong co-occurrence of HLA alleles, especially DR and DQ, made assigning TCR associations to individual alleles difficult. The only immune exposure information available for the cohort was CMV serostatus. In a later analysis, HLA-associated TCR beta chains were found to be more clonally expanded and to have lower generation probabilities than equally common non-associated chains. Because HLA typing was missing for some donors at each locus, association tests included only the typed subset. A cluster of highly shared sequence variants was judged likely to represent a technical artifact of the sequencing pipeline. A further reported finding was that TCR beta sequences accurately predicted the HLA-A and HLA-B alleles for most subjects in the first cohort. In vitro tests confirmed that three of the cytomegalovirus-associated TCR beta chains recognize cytomegalovirus antigens. In a later genetic analysis, a missense DCLRE1C variant was associated with V-gene and J-gene trimming of TCR beta chains, and the association was replicated in an independent cohort. A later genetic analysis reported fewer N-insertions in productive TCRs among donors in an Asian-associated ancestry cluster than the 666-donor mean. The authors suggested that the approach could potentially be extended to other disease states and immunological phenotypes. This cohort had only TCR beta chains sequenced, and the lack of alpha or paired-chain data limited which features could be detected. According to a later analysis, TCR association rates differed among HLA loci, with DRB1 alleles showing the most associated TCRs and HLA-C alleles showing the fewest. At a false discovery rate of 0.05, a later analysis linked around 15,000 TCR beta sequences to specific HLA alleles. Most TCR sequences were seen in very few donors, while some public TCRs were found in many individuals. According to a later analysis, most CMV-associated TCR beta chains appeared to be HLA-restricted, and the HLA associations seemed to be driven largely by CMV exposure.

As encoded in the germline V gene, CDR1 is SGHTA while CDR2 is FQGNSA. V is pared back by 1 base and J by 9 bases, with 10 bases lying between the germline termini. The CDR3 starts with the cysteine, ends with the phenylalanine, and has 13 residues. Here the CDR3 DNA is all that survives: 39 bases in frame from base 1. Concerning this clone itself: Its antigen specificity is not known. Within one base of it there is no much larger clone, and no base qualities were kept.

The cohort consisted of hundreds of healthy bone marrow donors. Cohort members were all nominally healthy when sampled, although unrecorded immune exposures were likely present. The donor was CMV seropositive and belonged to the group of 270 or so seropositive cohort members. Every donor gave a peripheral blood sample, and the peripheral blood mononuclear cells from that sample were used for TCR beta sequencing. The Qiagen DNeasy Blood Extraction Kit was used to extract genomic DNA from the blood cell samples. The specimen was PBMCs. The sequence is built from TRBV7-2 and TRBJ2-1; confidence is insufficient to name the D gene. The sequence derives from a man aged 40-55 years in good health and CMV-seropositive. The CDR3 protein sequence reads: CASSLVLYGEQFF. The DNA sequence is given as TGTGCCAGCAGCTTAGTACTCTACGGTGAGCAGTTCTTC.